These T cell receptor beta chains were read from a single sample in a study of post-analysis software for immune sequencing data. Using its own MiXCR run on the PCR reads, TCRdb lists one record per CDR3 protein. The sample includes around 500,000 distinct CDR3 sequences, approximately 34% seen only once; the top ten take 4.5% to 7.5%. Sequencing input: blood. The receptors derive from a girl aged 2 to 17 with multiple sclerosis. Each CDR3 is given with its conserved first and last residue. D genes are given only for firm matches. Part of the rows lack a size; the others show once, few, many or a class for expanded clones.

cdr3_length clone_size d_call j_call v_call cdr3_aa cdr3_nt
12 NA NA TRBJ1-2 TRBV24-1 CATSRGDRGYTF TGTGCCACCAGTCGAGGGGACCGCGGCTACACCTTC
14 NA TRBD1 TRBJ1-2 TRBV7-6 CASSIGQALRGYTF TGTGCCAGCAGCATAGGACAGGCCTTGCGGGGCTACACCTTC
14 few NA TRBJ1-1 TRBV5-1 CASSLERVDTEAFF TGCGCCAGCAGCTTGGAGCGGGTCGACACTGAAGCTTTCTTT
15 few NA TRBJ2-1 TRBV7-7 CASSPDIQNSNEQFF TGTGCTAGCAGCCCAGACATACAAAACTCCAATGAGCAGTTCTTC
13 few TRBD1 TRBJ1-2 TRBV5-1 CASSMTGNYGYTF TGCGCCAGCAGCATGACAGGGAACTATGGCTACACCTTC
18 once NA TRBJ2-2 TRBV27 CASSLYPGREGGPGELFF TGTGCCAGCAGTTTGTACCCGGGACGGGAAGGGGGACCCGGGGAGCTGTTTTTT
16 once NA TRBJ2-6 TRBV5-1 CASSLGGSSRANVLTF TGCGCCAGCAGCTTGGGGGGTAGCTCTAGGGCCAACGTCCTGACTTTC
14 NA NA TRBJ2-7 TRBV21-1 CASSKKSTSYEQYF TGTGCCAGCAGCAAAAAGTCCACGAGCTACGAGCAGTACTTC
15 few NA TRBJ2-5 TRBV24-1 CATSDTGGYQETQYF TGTGCCACCAGTGACACTGGGGGCTACCAAGAGACCCAGTACTTC
15 NA TRBD1 TRBJ2-1 TRBV10-3 CAIRLGTGTYNEQFF TGTGCCATCAGACTCGGGACAGGGACCTACAATGAGCAGTTCTTC
15 few TRBD1 TRBJ2-1 TRBV29-1 CSVALDRGYHNEQFF TGCAGCGTTGCCCTCGACAGGGGGTATCACAATGAGCAGTTCTTC
17 few TRBD2 TRBJ2-5 TRBV9 CASSVAPLAGARETQYF TGTGCCAGCAGCGTAGCCCCACTAGCGGGGGCACGGGAGACCCAGTACTTC
15 few NA TRBJ1-2 TRBV6-5 CASTYRGARGYGYTF TGTGCCAGCACCTACCGGGGGGCGCGGGGCTATGGCTACACCTTC
14 NA TRBD1 TRBJ1-1 TRBV6-5 CASSFGQVNTVAFF TGTGCCAGCAGTTTTGGACAGGTGAACACTGTAGCTTTCTTT
15 NA NA TRBJ2-7 TRBV20-1 CSASRVGGPAYEQYF TGCAGTGCTAGCAGGGTGGGGGGCCCAGCCTACGAGCAGTACTTC
14 few TRBD1 TRBJ1-1 TRBV5-1 CASSTWDRGLGAFF TGCGCCAGCAGCACCTGGGACAGGGGTTTGGGTGCTTTCTTT
15 few NA TRBJ1-2 TRBV18 CASSPPGESNYGYTF TGTGCCAGCTCACCACCAGGAGAAAGTAACTATGGCTACACCTTC
13 few NA TRBJ2-5 TRBV28 CASTGGAVETQYF TGTGCCAGCACCGGCGGGGCCGTAGAGACCCAGTACTTC
14 NA TRBD1 TRBJ1-2 TRBV9 CASSVDRGRHGYTF TGTGCCAGCAGCGTAGACAGGGGGCGGCACGGCTACACCTTC
16 NA TRBD1 TRBJ2-5 TRBV4-1 CASSQDRQGYQETQYF TGCGCCAGCAGCCAAGATCGACAGGGGTACCAAGAGACCCAGTACTTC
14 NA NA TRBJ1-4 TRBV15 CATSRQGGDEKLFF TGTGCCACCAGCAGACAGGGTGGTGATGAAAAACTGTTTTTT
13 NA TRBD1 TRBJ2-7 TRBV29-1 CSVGGTGESEQYF TGCAGCGTTGGGGGGACAGGGGAATCCGAGCAGTACTTC
14 few NA TRBJ2-5 TRBV5-4 CASSDKGEEETQYF TGTGCCAGCAGCGACAAAGGGGAGGAAGAGACCCAGTACTTC
14 NA NA TRBJ2-5 TRBV5-8 CASTNWGGQETQYF TGTGCCAGCACCAATTGGGGGGGGCAGGAGACCCAGTACTTC
13 once NA TRBJ2-4 TRBV19 CASSSDRSDIQYF TGTGCCAGTAGCAGCGACCGCTCCGACATTCAGTACTTC
14 few NA TRBJ1-2 TRBV5-5 CASSPSAANYGYTF TGTGCCAGCAGCCCTTCGGCGGCTAACTATGGCTACACCTTC
15 few NA TRBJ2-6 TRBV7-6 CASSLSPSGANVLTF TGTGCCAGCAGCTTAAGCCCATCTGGGGCCAACGTCCTGACTTTC
15 NA TRBD2 TRBJ2-7 TRBV20-1 CSLKRGSGDLNEQYF TGCAGTCTCAAAAGAGGTAGCGGGGATCTCAATGAGCAGTACTTC
14 NA NA TRBJ2-5 TRBV5-4 CASSLMGARETQYF TGTGCCAGCAGCTTGATGGGGGCGAGAGAGACCCAGTACTTC
14 NA TRBD1 TRBJ1-5 TRBV2 CASGRDRGNQPQHF TGTGCCAGCGGACGGGACAGGGGGAATCAGCCCCAGCATTTT
14 NA NA TRBJ1-2 TRBV24-1 CATSTQGEAGGDTF TGTGCCACCAGTACCCAGGGAGAGGCGGGTGGCGACACCTTC
14 NA NA TRBJ2-1 TRBV28 CASHSPQGYNEQFF TGTGCCAGCCATTCCCCACAGGGATACAATGAGCAGTTCTTC
14 NA NA TRBJ1-1 TRBV11-2 CASSLNNRNTEAFF TGTGCCAGCAGCTTAAACAACAGGAACACTGAAGCTTTCTTT
12 many NA TRBJ2-5 TRBV6-6 CASSYSGETQYF TGTGCCAGCAGCTACTCAGGGGAGACCCAGTACTTC
13 NA NA TRBJ1-3 TRBV12-5 CASGQGLGNTIYF TGTGCTAGTGGACAGGGTCTCGGAAACACCATATATTTT
12 few NA TRBJ2-3 TRBV7-9 CASSQYADTQYF TGTGCCAGCAGCCAATACGCAGATACGCAGTATTTT
13 few NA TRBJ2-7 TRBV7-6 CASSLELAYEQYF TGTGCCAGCAGCTTAGAACTAGCTTACGAGCAGTACTTC
12 NA NA TRBJ1-6 TRBV16 CASSQSRRGLHF TGTGCCAGCAGCCAATCGCGCCGGGGCCTCCACTTT
20 NA TRBD2 TRBJ2-3 TRBV11-2 CASSLGGLAGGPERADTQYF TGTGCCAGCAGCTTAGGGGGACTAGCGGGGGGTCCTGAACGAGCAGATACGCAGTATTTT
15 few TRBD1 TRBJ2-5 TRBV6-6 CASSYPDRVGETQYF TGTGCCAGCAGTTACCCCGACAGGGTAGGGGAGACCCAGTACTTC
13 NA TRBD2 TRBJ2-7 TRBV24-1 CATSGTSGYEQYF TGTGCCACCAGCGGGACTAGCGGATACGAGCAGTACTTC
12 few NA TRBJ1-2 TRBV20-1 CSARARGSGYTF TGCAGTGCTAGAGCCAGGGGTTCTGGCTACACCTTC